This T cell receptor (beta chain) was identified during a study of cytomegalovirus exposure and HLA in healthy donors. Study-level points and caveats: Cytomegalovirus association was listed for about 160 TCR beta chains.

This CDR3 contains 16 residues. Trimming stripped 1 base from V and 3 bases from J, with 12 bases between. Germline lookup yields CDR1 LNHNV and CDR2 YYDKDF (reference sequence). The PCR made use of 60 Vbeta and 13 Jbeta primers. TCRdb keeps only in-frame clones here, not all; method: immunoSEQ multiplex PCR. This sample's table reports 65,000 to 90,000 clones. A note on this clone: Its antigen is not known.

The chain uses TRBV15 and TRBJ1-4; no reliable D call. The sequenced material came from PBMCs. The sequence derives from a female donor in good health and CMV-seropositive. DNA of the CDR3: TGTGCCACCAGCAGAGTGCCGGGTTCGGCTAATGAAAAACTGTTTTTT. The encoded protein is CATSRVPGSANEKLFF.